A selection of T cell receptor beta chains follows, all from one sample in a study of shared clonotypes between healthy human individuals. Using immunoSEQ multiplex PCR, the repertoire was profiled, and TCRdb retains in-frame clones only, with some absent. This table has over 2 million clones, 85% to 95% appearing once. The specimen sequenced was naive CD4+ T cells sorted from blood. These receptors all stem from a man aged 18-30 years in good health. Each CDR3 is given with its conserved first and last residue. A D gene is named only where the DNA matches it firmly. Some rows mark clone size as missing; the rest say once, few, many or name a class of expanded clone.

J gene,D gene,clone size,V gene,CDR3 protein,CDR3 DNA
TRBJ1-5,.,.,TRBV6-6,CASSYEGTYSNQPQHF,TGTGCCAGCAGTTACGAGGGGACTTATAGCAATCAGCCCCAGCATTTT
TRBJ1-6,.,once,TRBV19,CASSHTGLNSPLHF,TGTGCCAGTAGCCACACAGGGCTCAATTCACCCCTCCACTTT
TRBJ2-7,.,.,TRBV14,CASSQGRDSYEQYF,TGTGCCAGCAGCCAAGGCAGGGACTCCTACGAGCAGTACTTC
TRBJ2-3,TRBD2,.,TRBV28,CASSSGGASTDTQYF,TGTGCCAGTAGTAGCGGGGGGGCCAGCACAGATACGCAGTATTTT
TRBJ2-3,TRBD2,.,TRBV18,CASSLSGTSGVDTQYF,TGTGCCAGCTCGCTCTCCGGGACTAGCGGTGTCGATACGCAGTATTTT
TRBJ1-4,TRBD1,.,TRBV10-3,CAISAGGEKLFF,TGTGCCATCTCGGCAGGGGGGGAAAAACTGTTTTTT
TRBJ1-1,.,once,TRBV11-3,CASSLVTGAGTNTEAFF,TGTGCCAGCAGCTTAGTGACTGGGGCCGGAACTAACACTGAAGCTTTCTTT
TRBJ2-1,.,.,TRBV10-3,CAISGTGIRHEQFF,TGTGCCATCAGTGGAACAGGGATCCGCCATGAGCAGTTCTTC
TRBJ1-2,TRBD1,.,TRBV7-2,CASTGRGRGYTF,TGTGCCAGCACAGGCAGGGGGCGAGGCTACACCTTC
TRBJ1-3,.,.,TRBV25-1,CASSPGRSGNTIYF,TGTGCCAGCAGCCCAGGGAGATCTGGAAACACCATATATTTT
TRBJ1-5,.,.,TRBV7-9,CASSFDSPVGPQHF,TGTGCCAGCAGCTTCGACAGCCCCGTAGGGCCCCAGCATTTT
TRBJ2-7,.,.,TRBV7-9,CASSRDISYEQYF,TGTGCCAGCAGCCGCGACATTTCCTACGAGCAGTACTTC
TRBJ1-1,TRBD1,once,TRBV10-2,CASSDPRTGSEAFF,TGCGCCAGCAGTGACCCCAGGACAGGGTCTGAAGCTTTCTTT
TRBJ2-3,TRBD2,.,TRBV30,CAWSTGLAGSTDTQYF,TGTGCCTGGAGCACCGGACTAGCGGGTAGCACAGATACGCAGTATTTT
TRBJ2-2,.,once,TRBV2,CASSESGTNTGELFF,TGTGCCAGCAGTGAGTCAGGGACGAACACCGGGGAGCTGTTTTTT
TRBJ1-2,TRBD1,few,TRBV5-6,CASSTPQGNGYTF,TGTGCCAGCAGCACCCCACAGGGGAATGGCTACACCTTC
TRBJ2-6,TRBD1,.,TRBV7-9,CASSPTTGTEPGANVLTF,TGTGCCAGCAGCCCGACTACGGGGACAGAGCCTGGGGCCAACGTCCTGACTTTC
TRBJ2-7,.,once,TRBV21-1,CASGPPGQEPYEQYF,TGTGCCAGCGGACCCCCGGGACAGGAACCCTACGAGCAGTACTTC
TRBJ2-2,TRBD1,.,TRBV5-1,CASSRDRGPTGELFF,TGCGCCAGCAGCAGGGACAGGGGCCCCACCGGGGAGCTGTTTTTT
TRBJ2-7,TRBD1,.,TRBV7-8,CASSQDRALYEQYF,TGTGCCAGCAGCCAGGACAGGGCGCTCTACGAGCAGTACTTC
TRBJ2-3,.,.,TRBV7-2,CASSLGSATDTQYF,TGTGCCAGCAGCTTAGGGAGCGCCACAGATACGCAGTATTTT
TRBJ1-5,TRBD1,.,TRBV30,CAWSVRGQYSNQPQHF,TGTGCCTGGAGTGTACGGGGACAGTATAGCAATCAGCCCCAGCATTTT
TRBJ2-1,TRBD2,.,TRBV5-6,CASSFLVLAGAQFF,TGTGCCAGCAGCTTCCTGGTTCTAGCGGGGGCACAGTTCTTC
TRBJ2-5,.,.,TRBV6-1,CASYGIKTQYF,TGTGCCAGCTACGGGATTAAGACCCAGTACTTC
TRBJ1-3,.,.,TRBV5-1,CASSLAPGVPGNTIYF,TGCGCCAGCAGCTTGGCTCCGGGGGTCCCTGGAAACACCATATATTTT
TRBJ2-5,.,.,TRBV18,CASSPIQGRQETQYF,TGTGCCAGCTCACCTATCCAGGGGCGTCAAGAGACCCAGTACTTC
TRBJ2-2,TRBD2,.,TRBV7-2,CASSRLAGEVTGELFF,TGTGCCAGCAGTCGTCTAGCGGGGGAAGTTACCGGGGAGCTGTTTTTT
TRBJ2-3,TRBD2,.,TRBV7-2,CASSSRWTSGTSTDTQYF,TGTGCCAGCAGCTCCCGATGGACTAGCGGAACTAGCACAGATACGCAGTATTTT
TRBJ2-1,.,.,TRBV30,CAWSVTWTTHHYNEQFF,TGTGCCTGGAGTGTAACGTGGACCACACACCACTACAATGAGCAGTTCTTC
TRBJ2-1,.,.,TRBV4-2,CASSQDLLLLGGEGFF,TGTGCCAGCAGCCAAGATCTACTTCTACTAGGGGGAGAAGGGTTCTTC
TRBJ1-5,.,.,TRBV30,CAWSGRVSNQPQHF,TGTGCCTGGAGTGGCAGGGTGAGCAATCAGCCCCAGCATTTT
TRBJ2-1,TRBD2,.,TRBV2,CASRPPTSGSYNEQFF,TGTGCCAGCAGGCCTCCAACTAGCGGGTCCTACAATGAGCAGTTCTTC
TRBJ1-6,.,.,TRBV5-6,CASSLGINSPLHF,TGTGCCAGCAGCTTGGGAATTAATTCACCCCTCCACTTT
TRBJ1-6,.,once,TRBV6-5,CASSYHGPNSPLHF,TGTGCCAGCAGTTACCACGGTCCAAATTCACCCCTCCACTTT
TRBJ2-2,.,.,TRBV6-1,CASSLATNTGELFF,TGTGCCAGCAGTCTGGCAACGAACACCGGGGAGCTGTTTTTT
TRBJ2-3,.,.,TRBV9,CASSVGEGNTQYF,TGTGCCAGCAGCGTGGGCGAGGGGAATACGCAGTATTTT
TRBJ2-7,.,few,TRBV6-1,CASSGTASYEQYF,TGTGCCAGCAGTGGGACAGCCTCCTACGAGCAGTACTTC
TRBJ2-5,TRBD2,.,TRBV5-1,CASSPGGTSGGEETQYF,TGCGCCAGCAGCCCCGGTGGGACTAGCGGGGGGGAAGAGACCCAGTACTTC
TRBJ1-2,TRBD1,.,TRBV27,CASSRTGYGYTF,TGTGCCAGCAGTCGGACAGGGTATGGCTACACCTTC
TRBJ2-1,TRBD2,.,TRBV29-1,CSVPPGLAGGGEQFF,TGCAGCGTCCCACCGGGACTAGCGGGAGGGGGTGAGCAGTTCTTC
TRBJ2-2,TRBD1,.,TRBV5-4,CASSITGAGELFF,TGTGCCAGCAGCATTACAGGGGCCGGGGAGCTGTTTTTT
TRBJ1-1,TRBD1,.,TRBV6-5,CASSYSGGQGRLVAFF,TGTGCCAGCAGTTACTCGGGAGGACAGGGCCGACTTGTAGCTTTCTTT
TRBJ2-3,TRBD2,.,TRBV11-2,CASSLVAGGASTDTQYF,TGTGCCAGCAGCTTAGTAGCGGGAGGGGCCAGCACAGATACGCAGTATTTT
TRBJ2-3,TRBD2,.,TRBV5-1,CASSLELAASTDTQYF,TGCGCCAGCAGCTTGGAACTAGCGGCTAGCACAGATACGCAGTATTTT
TRBJ1-6,.,.,TRBV2,CASSETGQNSPLHF,TGTGCCAGCAGTGAAACGGGACAAAATTCACCCCTCCACTTT
TRBJ1-3,.,.,TRBV4-2,CASSQLRDIRNTIYF,TGTGCCAGCAGCCAGCTGCGGGACATAAGAAACACCATATATTTT
TRBJ2-1,.,.,TRBV7-9,CASSLSPGHEQFF,TGTGCCAGCAGCTTATCCCCCGGGCATGAGCAGTTCTTC
TRBJ2-1,.,.,TRBV30,CAWTTGNMGNEQFF,TGTGCCTGGACAACAGGGAACATGGGCAATGAGCAGTTCTTC